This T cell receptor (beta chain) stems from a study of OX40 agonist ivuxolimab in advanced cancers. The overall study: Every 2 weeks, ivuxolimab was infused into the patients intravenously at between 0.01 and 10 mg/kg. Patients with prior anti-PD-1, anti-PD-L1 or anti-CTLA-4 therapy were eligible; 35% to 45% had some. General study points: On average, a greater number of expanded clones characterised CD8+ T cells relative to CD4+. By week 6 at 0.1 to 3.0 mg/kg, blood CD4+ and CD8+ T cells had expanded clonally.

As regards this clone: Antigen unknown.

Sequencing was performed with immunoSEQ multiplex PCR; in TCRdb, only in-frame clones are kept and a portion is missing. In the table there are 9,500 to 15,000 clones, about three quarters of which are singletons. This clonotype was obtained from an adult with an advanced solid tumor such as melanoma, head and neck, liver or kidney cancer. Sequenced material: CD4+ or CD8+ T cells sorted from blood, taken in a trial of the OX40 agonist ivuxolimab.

DNA for the CDR3: TGCGCCAGCAGCCAAGATCTGACCCCAGGGCAGCCCCAGCATTTT. It codes for CASSQDLTPGQPQHF. The J gene is TRBJ1-5, the V gene TRBV4-1; maybe TRBD1 (5 bases). This CDR3 is built from 15 residues. V lost 0 bases, J lost 7 bases, and 13 bases lay in between. The V gene's germline CDR1 is MGHRA and CDR2 YSYEKL.